These 20 T cell receptor beta chains were all obtained from the same sample, sequenced in a study of CD8+ T cells in alopecia areata. Once RNA had been extracted, it was reverse transcribed into cDNA to act as the sequencing template. Method: immunoSEQ multiplex PCR; TCRdb's copy keeps in-frame clones and lacks some. This table holds some 130,000 clones, roughly 53% found once. The specimen comprised CD4+ T cells sorted from blood, sampled at week 0. The receptors were sampled from a human donor with alopecia areata.

In its sample, this clone was seen a few times. The chain has TRBV7-2 and TRBJ1-6; weak D call: TRBD1 (5 bases). Germline V gene lookup returns CDR1 SGHTA and CDR2 FQGNSA. Between the trimmed V and J ends, which lost 1 base and 0 bases, there was a span of 7 bases. CDR3 size: 16 residues. CDR3 protein: CASSLGGYSYNSPLHF. The CDR3 nucleotides are TGTGCCAGCAGCTTAGGGGGGTACTCCTATAATTCACCCCTCCACTTT. The whole variable domain, remainder taken from reference TRBV7-2 and TRBJ1-6, is GAGVSQSPSNKVTEKGKDVELRCDPISGHTALYWYRQSLGQGLEFLIYFQGNSAPDKSGLPSDRFSAERTGGSVSTLTIQRTQQEDSAVYLCASSLGGYSYNSPLHFGNGTRLTVT.

The chain has TRBV18 and TRBJ2-1, with D hard to call. There are 16 residues in the CDR3. V lost 3 bases and J lost 3, with 15 bases in between. Germline CDR1 KGHSH, CDR2 LQKENI. The CDR3 sequence: CASSPAGPTNYNEQFF. CDR3 in DNA: TGTGCCAGCTCACCGGCAGGTCCTACCAACTACAATGAGCAGTTCTTC. Combining the CDR3 with reference TRBV18 and TRBJ2-1 gives the whole variable domain NAGVMQNPRHLVRRRGQEARLRCSPMKGHSHVYWYRQLPEEGLKFMVYLQKENIIDESGMPKERFSAEFPKEGPSILRIQQVVRGDSAAYFCASSPAGPTNYNEQFFGPGTRLTVL.

V gene TRBV10-2 combines with J gene TRBJ2-3; 9 positions agree with TRBD1. The CDR3 extends over 16 amino acids. The germline V gene has CDR1 WSHSY and CDR2 SAAADI. V lost 1 base, J lost 1 base, and 3 bases stayed unmatched. The CDR3 here is CASSELGQGRTDTQYF. The CDR3 DNA follows: TGCGCCAGCAGTGAGTTAGGACAGGGGCGCACAGATACGCAGTATTTT.

The chain uses TRBV5-4 and TRBJ2-2, with D possibly matching TRBD1 (6 bases). Per the germline V gene, CDR1 is SGHNT and CDR2 is YYREEE (reference sequence). The CDR3 loop spans 15 amino acids. The germline V and J ends were trimmed by 4 bases and 0 bases, with 10 bases remaining between them. CDR3 protein: CASSVQGSNTGELFF. The CDR3 DNA reads as TGTGCCAGCAGCGTACAGGGTTCGAACACCGGGGAGCTGTTTTTT.

The CDR3 spells CASSQGPLGSPLHF. CDR3 in DNA: TGCGCCAGCAGCCAAGGTCCCCTTGGGTCACCCCTCCACTTT. This sequence joins TRBV4-3 and TRBJ1-6, with D uncertain. V was pared by 1 base and J by 10 bases, with 11 bases between. The CDR3 loop spans 14 amino acids. The germline CDR1 and CDR2 sequences are LGHNA and YSLEER.

Points on this clone: In the same sample, other DNA sequences code for this CDR3. The J gene is TRBJ2-2, the V gene TRBV7-2; D is undetermined. CDR3 length: 12 amino acids. V lost 4 bases, J lost 6 bases, and 6 bases lay in between. CDR1 and CDR2 from the germline V gene are SGHTA and FQGNSA. In nucleotides, the CDR3 is TGTGCCAGCAGCTCTCTGGCCGGGGAGCTGTTTTTT. Translated, it gives CASSSLAGELFF. Variable domain in full (rest from reference TRBV7-2 and TRBJ2-2): GAGVSQSPSNKVTEKGKDVELRCDPISGHTALYWYRQSLGQGLEFLIYFQGNSAPDKSGLPSDRFSAERTGGSVSTLTIQRTQQEDSAVYLCASSSLAGELFFGEGSRLTVL.

V gene TRBV7-9 combines with J gene TRBJ1-1; D remains unclear. The ends were cut back, 4 bases at V and 7 bases at J, with 16 bases in the middle. Germline CDR1 is SEHNR and CDR2 is FQNEAQ (reference sequence). This CDR3 region has 14 residues. This CDR3 is CASSYSREASEAFF. The DNA of the CDR3 is TGTGCCAGCAGCTACTCGAGGGAGGCGAGTGAAGCTTTCTTT.

This clone has just one count. The chain employs TRBV9 and TRBJ1-2; weak D call: TRBD1 (5 bases). Germline-derived CDR1 and CDR2 are SGDLS and YYNGEE. The CDR3 covers 16 residues. Trimming left V 0 bases short and J 7 bases short, with 19 bases between. The DNA of the CDR3 is TGTGCCAGCAGCGTAGAGGTTTGGGGCAGGGACTCTGGCTACACCTTC. It codes for CASSVEVWGRDSGYTF.

The V gene is TRBV23-1, the J gene TRBJ1-2; D not certain. TRBV23-1 is an open reading frame, and its role is uncertain. With 1 base removed from V and 2 bases from J, the gap between germline ends came to 8 bases. The CDR3 length is 14 residues. The CDR3 loop is CASSQLTANYGYTF. The CDR3 nucleotides are TGCGCCAGCAGTCAATTAACAGCGAACTATGGCTACACCTTC.

This clone was counted between two and nine times. J is TRBJ2-5 and V is TRBV20-1; D is undetermined. This CDR3 contains 10 residues. Germline-derived CDR1 and CDR2 are DFQATT and SNEGSKA (reference sequence). V lost 5 bases, J lost 5 bases, and 6 bases lay in between. CDR3 sequence: CSAGWETQYF. The CDR3 DNA is TGCAGTGCTGGTTGGGAGACCCAGTACTTC.

In this sample, this clone turned up a few times. This rearrangement joins TRBV27 to TRBJ2-2; 8 bases align to TRBD1. Germline lookup yields CDR1 MNHEY and CDR2 SMNVEV (reference sequence). This CDR3 has 15 amino acids. The junction had 6 bases not matched to a gene; V was cut back by 5 bases and J by 4 bases. The CDR3 sequence is CASSPDRVPTGELFF. CDR3 bases: TGTGCCAGCAGTCCGGACAGGGTCCCCACCGGGGAGCTGTTTTTT.

A few counts support this clone. CDR3 sequence reads: CASSRDVTNYGYTF. CDR3 nucleotides: TGTGCCAGCAGTCGGGACGTGACTAACTATGGCTACACCTTC. The chain employs TRBV6-5 and TRBJ1-2; perhaps TRBD1 as D (5 bases). The ends were cut back, 5 bases at V and 0 bases at J, with 10 bases in the middle. Germline V gene sequence: CDR1 MNHEY, CDR2 SVGAGI. This CDR3 is built from 14 residues.

The chain combines TRBV20-1 with TRBJ1-2; D is ambiguous. V lost 5 bases and J lost 5, with 9 bases in between. The V gene's germline CDR1 is DFQATT and CDR2 SNEGSKA (reference sequence). This CDR3 has 11 amino acids. CDR3 amino acids: CSAPTGYGYTF. DNA for the CDR3: TGCAGTGCTCCCACCGGATATGGCTACACCTTC.

The chain has TRBV5-6 and TRBJ2-7; no firm D call. The V end was cut by 0 bases, the J end by 3 bases, with 10 bases between. Germline V gene sequence: CDR1 SGHDT, CDR2 YYEEEE. The CDR3 contains 14 residues. CDR3 region: CASSLGQPHYEQYF. In nucleotides, the CDR3 is TGTGCCAGCAGCTTGGGGCAGCCACACTACGAGCAGTACTTC.

This clone ranks as medium-sized. The chain carries TRBV10-3 and TRBJ2-2, with D tentatively TRBD2 (6 bases). Trimming took 3 bases from V and 5 from J, leaving 13 bases between them. Germline V CDR1 and CDR2: ENHRY, SYGVKD. The CDR3 has 15 residues. Here the CDR3 reads CAISDYGGLTGELFF. The CDR3 bases are TGTGCCATCAGTGATTACGGAGGGCTGACCGGGGAGCTGTTTTTT.

V usage is TRBV30 and J usage is TRBJ2-7; tentatively, D is TRBD1 or TRBD2 (5 bases each). Trimming left V 5 bases short and J 11 bases short, with 16 bases between. CDR3 size: 11 residues. Germline CDR1 and CDR2: GTSNPN and SVGIG (reference sequence). In DNA form, the CDR3 reads TGTGCCTGGGGGGACGGGGAGATCGAGTACTTC. Amino acid sequence: CAWGDGEIEYF.

This clone was observed a few times. V gene TRBV7-8 combines with J gene TRBJ1-6; D is possibly TRBD1 (5 bases). The CDR3 spans 15 residues. V shed 0 bases and J shed 6 bases, with 9 bases lying between them. Germline CDR1 reads SGHVS; CDR2 reads FQNEAQ. The CDR3, as DNA: TGTGCCAGCAGCTTAGCGGCAGGGACTAATTCACCCCTCCACTTT. Its protein is CASSLAAGTNSPLHF.

Only one count was recorded for this clone. This chain joins TRBV4-3 and TRBJ2-7; 9 nucleotides align to TRBD1. Germline V CDR1 and CDR2: LGHNA, YSLEER. This CDR3 has 16 residues. With V trimmed by 4 bases and J by 3 bases, 10 bases remained unmatched. The CDR3 sequence: CASSPGTGGVNYEQYF. In nucleotides, the CDR3 is TGCGCCAGCAGCCCTGGTACAGGGGGCGTAAACTACGAGCAGTACTTC.

The V call is TRBV27, the J call TRBJ2-7, with TRBD1 as a possible D gene (5 bases). CDR1 MNHEY and CDR2 SMNVEV come from the germline V gene (reference sequence). V lost 4 bases and J lost 2, with 12 bases in between. The CDR3 sequence is 14 residues long. The CDR3 nucleotides are TGTGCCAGCAGTTCTCGGGCACAGGCCTACGAGCAGTACTTC. It specifies CASSSRAQAYEQYF.

The rearrangement uses TRBV25-1 and TRBJ2-2; a possible D gene is TRBD1 (6 bases). V was cut by 1 base and J by 5 bases, with 11 bases left in between. The CDR3 totals 15 residues. Germline CDR1 MGHDK, CDR2 SYGVNS. CDR3 protein: CASSEFRGGTGELFF. Here the CDR3 DNA reads TGTGCCAGCAGTGAATTCAGGGGTGGGACCGGGGAGCTGTTTTTT.